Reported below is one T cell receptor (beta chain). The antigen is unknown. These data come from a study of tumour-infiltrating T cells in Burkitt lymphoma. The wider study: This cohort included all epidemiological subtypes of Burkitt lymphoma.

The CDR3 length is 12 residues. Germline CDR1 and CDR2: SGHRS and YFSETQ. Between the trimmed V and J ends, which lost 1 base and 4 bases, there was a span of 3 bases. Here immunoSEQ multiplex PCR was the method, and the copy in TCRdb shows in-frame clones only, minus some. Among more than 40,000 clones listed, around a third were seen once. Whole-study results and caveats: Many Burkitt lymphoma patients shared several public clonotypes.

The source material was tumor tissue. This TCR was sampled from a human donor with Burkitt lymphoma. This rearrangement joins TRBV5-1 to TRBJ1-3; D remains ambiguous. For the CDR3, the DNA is TGCGCCAGCAGCTTGCCCGGAAACACCATATATTTT. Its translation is CASSLPGNTIYF.